One sample yielded the 29 T cell receptor beta chains listed below, sequenced in a study of shared clonotypes between healthy human individuals. Measured with immunoSEQ multiplex PCR; TCRdb has only the in-frame clones, and not every one. The table records approximately 470,000 clones, 78% of them present only once. Sequenced sample: PBMCs. These receptors were taken from a woman in her 40s in good health. Some clones in this sample may be carry-over from other donors' samples.

This chain links TRBV19 with TRBJ2-1, with 9 bases identical to TRBD1. Germline loops: CDR1 LNHDA, CDR2 SQIVND (reference sequence). The CDR3 covers 14 residues. The ends lost 2 bases at V and 7 bases at J; junction bases unmatched: 3. The CDR3 loop is CASSIRGTGNEQFF. In nucleotides, the CDR3 is TGTGCCAGTAGTATAAGGGGGACAGGGAATGAGCAGTTCTTC. The whole variable domain, filled in from reference TRBV19 and TRBJ2-1, reads DGGITQSPKYLFRKEGQNVTLSCEQNLNHDAMYWYRQDPGQGLRLIYYSQIVNDFQKGDIAEGYSVSREKKESFPLTVTSAQKNPTAFYLCASSIRGTGNEQFFGPGTRLTVL.

This clone turned up a few times. The junction departs from the called germline gene at one end, perhaps through a read error. The chain is built from TRBV27 and TRBJ2-7, with D tentatively TRBD1 or TRBD2 (6 bases each). This CDR3 spans 8 amino acids. Germline-derived CDR1 and CDR2 are MNHEY and SMNVEV (reference sequence). The CDR3 DNA sequence: TGTGCCAGCACGGGGGCAGGCTTC. This codes for CASTGAGF.

The rearrangement links TRBV5-1 to TRBJ2-5; D is perhaps TRBD1 (6 bases). Germline V gene sequence: CDR1 SGHRS, CDR2 YFSETQ. The CDR3 covers 14 residues. Trimming pared 4 bases from V and 4 bases from J, leaving 14 bases between. CDR3 region: CASSLGSGAETQYF. CDR3 DNA: TGCGCCAGCAGCCTCGGTTCAGGGGCAGAGACCCAGTACTTC. Looking up the rest from reference TRBV5-1 and TRBJ2-5 gives the full variable domain: KAGVTQTPRYLIKTRGQQVTLSCSPISGHRSVSWYQQTPGQGLQFLFEYFSETQRNKGNFPGRFSGRQFSNSRSEMNVSTLELGDSALYLCASSLGSGAETQYFGPGTRLLVL.

V usage is TRBV30 and J usage is TRBJ1-2; D is undetermined. Germline loops: CDR1 GTSNPN, CDR2 SVGIG (reference sequence). The V and J ends lost 1 base and 6 bases respectively, with 9 bases between them. The CDR3 consists of 12 residues. The CDR3 spells CAWSAFSDGYTF. The CDR3 coding sequence is TGTGCCTGGAGTGCATTCTCGGATGGCTACACCTTC.

The rearrangement uses TRBV11-3 and TRBJ2-1, with 12 bases that match TRBD2. The CDR3 consists of 15 residues. The germline V gene has CDR1 SGHNT and CDR2 YENEEA. J was trimmed by 9 bases and V by 4 bases; bases with no gene match: 7. The CDR3 reads CASSSRLAGEGEQFF. The CDR3 DNA is TGTGCCAGCAGCTCCCGACTAGCGGGAGAGGGTGAGCAGTTCTTC.

CDR3 DNA: TGTGCCAGCTCCTTCACCGGGACTGTATCCACCGGGGAGCTGTTTTTT. Residues: CASSFTGTVSTGELFF. The chain links TRBV18 to TRBJ2-2; D might be TRBD2 (6 bases). The CDR3 sequence is 16 residues long. CDR1 is KGHSH, CDR2 LQKENI, per germline. The V and J ends lost 6 bases and 4 bases respectively, with 18 bases between them.

The chain employs TRBV30 and TRBJ1-4; 7 positions match TRBD1. The V segment lost 3 bases and the J segment 8 bases; nucleotides outside the gene matches: 6. Germline V CDR1 and CDR2: GTSNPN, SVGIG (reference sequence). This CDR3 has 13 amino acids. The CDR3 DNA sequence: TGTGCCTGGAGGGGGACAGTTCGAGAAAAACTGTTTTTT. This translates into CAWRGTVREKLFF.

V usage is TRBV4-2 and J usage is TRBJ2-1; D ambiguous. This CDR3 region has 13 residues. In germline, CDR1 is LGHNA, CDR2 YNFKEQ. V gave up 1 base and J gave up 7 bases, with 8 bases separating them. CDR3 bases: TGTGCCAGCAGCCAAGGCAGCCAGAATGAGCAGTTCTTC. Translation gives CASSQGSQNEQFF.

The V and J genes are TRBV5-1 and TRBJ2-2, with 11 bases that match TRBD2. Germline V lookup: CDR1 SGHRS, CDR2 YFSETQ. The junction had 6 bases not matched to a gene; V was cut back by 6 bases and J by 2 bases. The CDR3 has 16 amino acids. CDR3 protein: CASNLLAGGNTGELFF. The CDR3 DNA reads as TGCGCCAGCAATCTCCTAGCGGGAGGCAACACCGGGGAGCTGTTTTTT. Complete variable domain (other parts from reference TRBV5-1 and TRBJ2-2): KAGVTQTPRYLIKTRGQQVTLSCSPISGHRSVSWYQQTPGQGLQFLFEYFSETQRNKGNFPGRFSGRQFSNSRSEMNVSTLELGDSALYLCASNLLAGGNTGELFFGEGSRLTVL.

Only a few counts were recorded for this clone. V gene TRBV4-2 combines with J gene TRBJ1-2, with 7 bases aligning to TRBD1. Per the germline V gene, CDR1 is LGHNA and CDR2 is YNFKEQ. V lost 3 bases to trimming and J lost 5 bases; unmatched junction nucleotides: 6. The CDR3 totals 14 residues. For the CDR3, the DNA is TGTGCCAGCAGCCAGTCGACAGGGATTTATGGCTACACCTTC. It translates to CASSQSTGIYGYTF.

V and J are TRBV7-2 and TRBJ2-4; 9 bases match TRBD1. Germline CDR1 SGHTA, CDR2 FQGNSA. The CDR3 totals 16 residues. V gave up 0 bases and J gave up 4 bases; unmatched junction bases: 4. CDR3 nucleotide sequence: TGTGCCAGCAGCTTAGCCTTCGACAGGGGGAAAAACATTCAGTACTTC. It is translated as CASSLAFDRGKNIQYF.

Of note for this clone: A far larger clone is one base from this, pointing to a likely read error. This chain connects TRBV30 to TRBJ2-5; possibly TRBD2 for D (6 bases). The germline CDR1 and CDR2 sequences are GTSNPN and SVGIG (reference sequence). The CDR3 spans 15 residues. Trimming removed 2 bases from V and 2 bases from J, with 15 bases in between. The CDR3: CAWSPRRGLQETQYF. CDR3 DNA: TGTGCCTGGAGTCCCAGGCGGGGATTGCAAGAGACCCAGTACTTC.

The genes are TRBV19 and TRBJ2-7; either TRBD1 or TRBD2 may fit D (6 bases each). Germline V CDR1 and CDR2: LNHDA, SQIVND (reference sequence). CDR3 length: 15 amino acids. Trimming left V 5 bases short and J 3 bases short, with 17 bases between. The CDR3 bases are TGTGCCAGTAGTCCCGGAGGGGGAATCAGCTACGAGCAGTACTTC. The encoded protein is CASSPGGGISYEQYF.

The chain carries TRBV5-4 and TRBJ2-5; the match to TRBD2 covers 11 bases. The trim removed 1 base at V and 1 base at J, leaving 9 bases unmatched. Germline lookup yields CDR1 SGHNT and CDR2 YYREEE (reference sequence). This CDR3 contains 18 residues. The chain's CDR3 is CASSLPTSGTPTQETQYF. CDR3 DNA: TGTGCCAGCAGCTTGCCGACTAGCGGGACCCCAACCCAAGAGACCCAGTACTTC.

Only a few counts were recorded for this clone. The genes are TRBV28 and TRBJ2-7; 13 positions match TRBD2. The CDR3 covers 13 residues. The trim removed 6 bases at V and 6 bases at J, leaving 2 bases unmatched. Looked up from germline, CDR1 is MDHEN and CDR2 is SYDVKM. The CDR3 DNA reads TGTGCCAGCAGACTAGCGGGAGGGCCCGAGCAGTACTTC. It translates to CASRLAGGPEQYF.

The J gene is TRBJ2-1, the V gene TRBV28; 7 bases line up with TRBD1. This CDR3 has 15 residues. Germline V gene data show CDR1 as MDHEN and CDR2 as SYDVKM. With V trimmed by 6 bases and J by 8 bases, 13 bases remained unmatched. CDR3 loop: CASSLQRQGWHEQFF. The CDR3 coding sequence is TGTGCCAGCAGCCTACAACGACAGGGATGGCATGAGCAGTTCTTC.

CDR3 in amino acids: CASSPSGRGNNEQFF. CDR3 nucleotides: TGTGCCAGCAGTCCTAGCGGGAGGGGGAACAATGAGCAGTTCTTC. The chain carries TRBV7-8 and TRBJ2-1; TRBD2 agrees at 12 bases. CDR3 length: 15 amino acids. The ends lost 6 bases at V and 5 bases at J; junction bases unmatched: 5. The germline CDR1 and CDR2 sequences are SGHVS and FQNEAQ.

As concerns this clone: This likely traces to a read error, being one base from a far larger clone. The rearrangement joins TRBV19 to TRBJ1-1; maybe TRBD1 (6 bases). The CDR3 is made up of 15 amino acids. CDR1 is LNHDA and CDR2 is SQIVND in the germline V gene (reference sequence). The CDR3 DNA reads TGTGCCAGTAGTTTCTCGGGACATCCGAACGCTGAAGCTTTCTTT. Its protein is CASSFSGHPNAEAFF.

This clone has more than one count but fewer than ten. The chain combines TRBV27 with TRBJ1-5; D is ambiguous. V was clipped by 5 bases and J by 5 bases, with 16 bases between them. Germline CDR1 reads MNHEY; CDR2 reads SMNVEV (reference sequence). The CDR3 loop spans 15 amino acids. The CDR3 sequence is CASSVRVRVHQPQHF. CDR3 DNA: TGTGCCAGCAGTGTAAGGGTTAGAGTTCATCAGCCCCAGCATTTT.

The chain is built from TRBV18 and TRBJ2-5, with 11 bases that match TRBD2. The junction had 11 bases not matched to a gene; V was cut back by 3 bases and J by 2 bases. The CDR3 totals 18 residues. Per germline, CDR1 KGHSH and CDR2 LQKENI. The CDR3 loop is CASSPTPGTSGLQETQYF. CDR3 coding DNA: TGTGCCAGCTCACCTACCCCCGGGACTAGCGGACTTCAAGAGACCCAGTACTTC.

Regarding this clone: Other DNA sequences in this sample translate to the same CDR3. V gene TRBV5-1 combines with J gene TRBJ1-4; the D is unclear. Germline values: CDR1 SGHRS, CDR2 YFSETQ. The CDR3 covers 14 residues. V was cut by 4 bases and J by 0 bases, with 7 bases left in between. The CDR3 sequence: CASSLSATNEKLFF. The CDR3 DNA follows: TGCGCCAGCAGCCTGTCTGCAACTAATGAAAAACTGTTTTTT.

A word on this clone: The sample carries other DNA sequences with the same CDR3. V and J are TRBV7-9 and TRBJ2-7; D is perhaps TRBD2 (6 bases). Germline V lookup: CDR1 SEHNR, CDR2 FQNEAQ (reference sequence). Trimming pared 5 bases from V and 4 bases from J, leaving 12 bases between. CDR3 length: 13 residues. The CDR3 protein is CASSPGTLYEQYF. CDR3 in DNA: TGTGCCAGCAGCCCAGGGACTTTATACGAGCAGTACTTC.

This chain joins TRBV7-3 and TRBJ2-1; 10 bases line up with TRBD2. V gave up 2 bases and J gave up 8 bases; unmatched junction bases: 12. Germline V lookup: CDR1 SGHTA, CDR2 FQGTGA. CDR3 length: 17 amino acids. CDR3 bases: TGTGCCAGCAGCTTAGGGCTAGCGGGAGCATTGAGGGATGAGCAGTTCTTC. Translation: CASSLGLAGALRDEQFF.

The CDR3 protein is CASSYLQRYTGELFF. CDR3 nucleotides: TGTGCCAGCAGCTACCTGCAGAGATACACCGGGGAGCTGTTTTTT. This chain connects TRBV14 to TRBJ2-2, with no clear D. In germline, CDR1 is SGHDN, CDR2 FVKESK. Deletions cut 5 bases from V and 3 bases from J, with 13 bases between. The CDR3 is made up of 15 amino acids. The full variable domain, with the rest looked up from reference TRBV14 and TRBJ2-2, is EAGVTQFPSHSVIEKGQTVTLRCDPISGHDNLYWYRRVMGKEIKFLLHFVKESKQDESGMPNNRFLAERTGGTYSTLKVQPAELEDSGVYFCASSYLQRYTGELFFGEGSRLTVL.

The V call is TRBV21-1, the J call TRBJ1-2. TRBV21-1 represents a pseudogene. The CDR3 contains 11 residues. The CDR3 sequence: CASRGPLGYTF. CDR3 nucleotide sequence: TGTGCCAGCAGGGGACCGCTTGGCTACACCTTC.

This rearrangement joins TRBV13 to TRBJ2-1; D is unresolved. V gave up 1 base and J gave up 9 bases, with 7 bases separating them. The germline gives CDR1 PRHDT, CDR2 FYEKMQ (reference sequence). The CDR3 totals 12 residues. Here the CDR3 reads CASSLVPGEQFF. CDR3 nucleotides: TGTGCCAGCAGCTTAGTTCCCGGTGAGCAGTTCTTC.

The V and J genes are TRBV30 and TRBJ2-3, with 11 bases aligning to TRBD2. CDR1 GTSNPN and CDR2 SVGIG come from the germline V gene (reference sequence). CDR3 length: 14 residues. With V trimmed by 1 base and J by 4 bases, 1 base remained unmatched. The CDR3, as DNA: TGTGCCTGGAGTGCGGGACTAGCGGCAGATACGCAGTATTTT. Translated: CAWSAGLAADTQYF.

The rearrangement joins TRBV28 to TRBJ1-1; 7 positions agree with TRBD1. V lost 5 bases and J lost 4; bases outside the gene matches: 10. There are 15 residues in the CDR3. Germline CDR1 MDHEN, CDR2 SYDVKM. CDR3 DNA sequence: TGTGCCAGCAGTCCCTCGACAGGGCCTATCACTGAAGCTTTCTTT. This encodes CASSPSTGPITEAFF.

This clone was seen just once. The V gene is TRBV29-1, the J gene TRBJ2-7; tentatively, D is TRBD1 (6 bases). This CDR3 spans 13 amino acids. Germline CDR1 SQVTM, CDR2 ANQGSEA. The V gene lost 7 bases and the J gene lost 6 bases, with 19 bases spanning the gap. CDR3: CSALTGSFSEQYF. CDR3 bases: TGCAGCGCCCTGACAGGTTCATTTTCCGAGCAGTACTTC.